The source of this T cell receptor (beta chain) is a study of blood T cell repertoires in COVID-19. The method was immunoSEQ multiplex PCR; TCRdb's version includes in-frame clones alone and lacks a portion of them. The sample has about 230,000 clones, roughly nine tenths seen once. Ages ranged from about 18 to 100 years, with residence in about 24 US areas. CDR3 size: 14 residues. V was pared by 4 bases and J by 5 bases, with 13 bases between. The germline gives CDR1 SGDLS, CDR2 YYNGEE. The sequencing input was PBMCs or T cells enriched from blood (not recorded which). The chain links TRBV9 to TRBJ2-1; D is uncertain. The source is a young woman with acute COVID-19. For the CDR3, the DNA is TGTGCCAGCAGCCCCCCCGGAGACGACAATGAGCAGTTCTTC. Its protein is CASSPPGDDNEQFF.